A selection of T cell receptor beta chains follows, all from one sample in a study of cytomegalovirus exposure and HLA in healthy donors. Only in-frame clones appear in the TCRdb table, and some are missing; sequencing was by immunoSEQ multiplex PCR. The sample includes roughly 290,000 clones, 80% seen only once; the top ten take roughly 0.31%. The sample consisted of PBMCs. These receptor sequences come from a girl aged 2-10 years in good health and CMV-seronegative. Both conserved end residues are part of each CDR3. The D gene is left open where the match is weak. Size values are once, few and many counts, or a class for expanded clones, and some rows have none.

d_gene	v_gene	abundance	j_gene	CDR3aa	CDR3nt
TRBD1	TRBV15	-	TRBJ2-2	CATRKDRVEWRGLRNTGELFF	TGTGCCACCAGAAAGGACAGGGTTGAATGGCGTGGTCTCCGGAACACCGGGGAGCTGTTTTTT
-	TRBV19	-	TRBJ1-5	CASSRRIDRGNQPQHF	TGTGCCAGTAGTAGAAGGATCGACCGGGGGAATCAGCCCCAGCATTTT
TRBD2	TRBV5-1	few	TRBJ2-2	CASSLSAGVRTGELFF	TGCGCCAGCAGCTTGTCAGCGGGAGTGAGAACCGGGGAGCTGTTTTTT
TRBD2	TRBV7-9	-	TRBJ2-1	CASSLTSGRGDEQFF	TGTGCCAGCAGCCTGACTAGCGGGAGGGGCGATGAGCAGTTCTTC
-	TRBV2	-	TRBJ2-1	CASIGLLNEQFF	TGTGCCAGCATAGGACTCCTAAATGAGCAGTTCTTC
TRBD2	TRBV7-8	few	TRBJ2-7	CASSLEAGATYEQYF	TGTGCCAGCAGCTTAGAAGCGGGAGCCACCTACGAGCAGTACTTC
TRBD1	TRBV7-9	-	TRBJ1-4	CASSPRDRENEKLFF	TGTGCCAGCAGCCCGAGGGACAGGGAAAATGAAAAACTGTTTTTT
-	TRBV28	once	TRBJ2-1	CASSFSENRIKGGNEQFF	TGTGCCAGCAGTTTCTCCGAGAATCGAATCAAAGGGGGCAATGAGCAGTTCTTC
TRBD2	TRBV11-2	-	TRBJ2-2	CASSPLAGRDTGELFF	TGTGCCAGCAGCCCACTAGCGGGGCGGGACACCGGGGAGCTGTTTTTT
TRBD2	TRBV11-2	-	TRBJ2-1	CASSFSGGEPQFF	TGTGCCAGCAGTTTTAGCGGGGGGGAGCCGCAGTTCTTC
TRBD2	TRBV4-2	-	TRBJ2-1	CASSPLLRTSAEYNEQFF	TGTGCCAGCAGCCCCCTTTTACGGACTAGCGCGGAATACAATGAGCAGTTCTTC
-	TRBV28	-	TRBJ1-2	CASSKPQNLYGYTF	TGTGCCAGCTCAAAACCACAGAACCTCTATGGCTACACCTTC
TRBD2	TRBV10-3	-	TRBJ2-3	CAIGTLAATDTQYF	TGTGCCATCGGGACCCTAGCGGCGACAGATACGCAGTATTTT
-	TRBV4-2	-	TRBJ1-2	CASSQEERGRYGYTF	TGTGCCAGCAGCCAAGAGGAAAGGGGTCGGTATGGCTACACCTTC
-	TRBV5-6	-	TRBJ2-5	CASSLGGGARETQYF	TGTGCCAGCAGCTTGGGGGGGGGCGCACGGGAGACCCAGTACTTC
TRBD1	TRBV14	-	TRBJ2-3	CASSRNRGIQYF	TGTGCCAGCAGCCGCAACAGGGGGATACAGTATTTT
TRBD1	TRBV28	-	TRBJ1-2	CASSPDREYGYTF	TGTGCCAGCAGCCCGGACAGGGAGTATGGCTACACCTTC